These T cell receptor beta chains were read from a single sample in a study of blood T cell repertoires in COVID-19. TCRdb's table, derived via immunoSEQ multiplex PCR, lists solely in-frame clones and lacks some. Here the sample spans approximately 470,000 clones, roughly 90% being singletons. Sample: PBMCs or T cells enriched from blood (not recorded which). These receptors were collected from a woman between 18 and 29 years old who had recovered from COVID-19. Each CDR3 is given with its conserved first and last residue. D genes are given only for firm matches. Clone size is stated in some rows and not others, as once, few, many or a class when expanded.

>TRBV10-3|TRBD1|.|TRBJ1-5
TGTGCCATCAGTCGGGACAGGGTAAATCAGCCCCAGCATTTT
CAISRDRVNQPQHF
>TRBV19|TRBD1|.|TRBJ1-5
TGTGCCAGTAGTATGGGACAGGGATACAATCAGCCCCAGCATTTT
CASSMGQGYNQPQHF
>TRBV7-2|TRBD1|.|TRBJ1-5
TGTGCCAGCAGCTTAGCCACAGGGGTAGGCAATCAGCCCCAGCATTTT
CASSLATGVGNQPQHF
>TRBV3-1/TRBV3-2|.|.|TRBJ2-5
TGTGCCAGCAGGCAGGAAACTCGACGGGAGACCCAGTACTTC
CASRQETRRETQYF
>TRBV6-5|.|.|TRBJ1-2
TGTGCCAGCACCAAGGACGTGGGAGCTAACTATGGCTACACCTTC
CASTKDVGANYGYTF
>TRBV30|TRBD1|.|TRBJ1-5
TGTGCCTGGAGACCGACAGGGGGGAGCAATCAGCCCCAGCATTTT
CAWRPTGGSNQPQHF
>TRBV6-5|.|.|TRBJ1-6
TGTGCCAGCAGTTACTTCGGCAGGGTGTCACCCCTCCACTTT
CASSYFGRVSPLHF
>TRBV19|.|.|TRBJ1-1
TGTGCCAGTAGTACCGGGGCCCAAAGGGAGGACACTGAAGCTTTCTTT
CASSTGAQREDTEAFF
>TRBV19|.|.|TRBJ1-5
TGTGCCAGTAGTATCGACAAAGGTCAGCCCCAGCATTTT
CASSIDKGQPQHF
>TRBV28|TRBD1|.|TRBJ1-1
TGTGCCAGCAGCTACCTAGGACAGGGTGGAGTGGCTGAAGCTTTCTTT
CASSYLGQGGVAEAFF
>TRBV2|.|.|TRBJ2-7
TGTGCCAGCAGTAAAGAAGGTGCGGTTTCGGAGCAGTACTTC
CASSKEGAVSEQYF
>TRBV15|TRBD2|.|TRBJ2-1
TGTGCCACCAGCAGAGTTCCGAGCGGGGGCCTTAATGAGCAGTTCTTC
CATSRVPSGGLNEQFF
>TRBV10-3|.|.|TRBJ1-2
TGTGCCATCAGTGGGACAGTCTATGGCTACACCTTC
CAISGTVYGYTF
>TRBV5-6|TRBD1|.|TRBJ1-2
TGTGCCAGCAGCGGGGGACAGGGAGTCGACTATGGCTACACCTTC
CASSGGQGVDYGYTF
>TRBV30|TRBD1|.|TRBJ1-5
TGTGCCTGGAGTTCCGGGACAGGGCGTCAGCCCCAGCATTTT
CAWSSGTGRQPQHF
>TRBV6-5|.|few|TRBJ1-2
TGTGCCAGCAGTTACGGGAGAGGCTACACCTTC
CASSYGRGYTF
>TRBV7-9|TRBD1|.|TRBJ1-1
TGTGCCAGCACCCGAGGGGGCGAGGACACTGAAGCTTTCTTT
CASTRGGEDTEAFF
>TRBV6-6|.|.|TRBJ1-1
TGTGCCAGCAGTTACTATTCGGGTGGGAACACTGAAGCTTTCTTT
CASSYYSGGNTEAFF
>TRBV4-2|.|.|TRBJ2-1
TGTGCCAGCAGCCAAGATAGGGGCCTCAATGAGCAGTTCTTC
CASSQDRGLNEQFF
>TRBV18|.|.|TRBJ1-5
TGTGCCAGCTCACTCCGCCATCTACAGGTCCCTAGCAATCAGCCCCAGCATTTT
CASSLRHLQVPSNQPQHF
>TRBV15|TRBD1|.|TRBJ2-3
TGTGCCACCAGCCGAAACAGGGGACAGGGGCGCACAGATACGCAGTATTTT
CATSRNRGQGRTDTQYF
>TRBV20-1|.|.|TRBJ1-1
TGCAGTGCTAGTCGCAGGGATGGGACTGAAGCTTTCTTT
CSASRRDGTEAFF
>TRBV7-2|.|.|TRBJ2-1
TGTGCCAGCAGCTTAGGTGGGGGGGCCTTCGATGAGCAGTTCTTC
CASSLGGGAFDEQFF
>TRBV13|.|.|TRBJ2-7
TGTGCCAGCAGCTTTGTCTGGGGCCACGAGCAGTACTTC
CASSFVWGHEQYF
>TRBV7-2|TRBD2|.|TRBJ2-5
TGTGCCAGCAGCTCGGGACTAAGCACAGAGACCCAGTACTTC
CASSSGLSTETQYF
>TRBV7-9|TRBD1|once|TRBJ1-1
TGTGCCAGCACCCCTATGGGGCAGGGGGCGGGCGCTGAAGCTTTCTTT
CASTPMGQGAGAEAFF
>TRBV3-1/TRBV3-2|.|few|TRBJ2-3
TGTGCCAGCAGCCGCGAGGACACAGATACGCAGTATTTT
CASSREDTDTQYF
>TRBV5-1|.|.|TRBJ2-5
TGCGCCAGCAGCTTGGCTTCCGGGGAGACCCAGTACTTC
CASSLASGETQYF
>TRBV15|.|once|TRBJ1-1
TGTGCCACCAGCAGAGAGATTTCGGGGGGCACTGAAGCTTTCTTT
CATSREISGGTEAFF
>TRBV7-2|TRBD2|.|TRBJ2-7
TGTGCCAGCAGCTTGCGGGGGGCACAAACTTACGAGCAGTACTTC
CASSLRGAQTYEQYF
>TRBV11-2|TRBD2|.|TRBJ2-7
TGTGCCAGCAGCTCCCGACTAGCGGGGGGGACTGCTGGAGACTACGAGCAGTACTTC
CASSSRLAGGTAGDYEQYF
>TRBV7-9|.|.|TRBJ1-1
TGTGCCAGCTTGACAGAGTATAACACTGAAGCTTTCTTT
CASLTEYNTEAFF
>TRBV2|.|.|TRBJ2-2
TGTGCCAGCAGTGACCCTGGCCAGGGGCGGGCCGGGGAGCTGTTTTTT
CASSDPGQGRAGELFF
>TRBV13|TRBD1|.|TRBJ1-2
TGTGCCAGCAGCTTAGACAGGGGAGGTAATGGCTACACCTTC
CASSLDRGGNGYTF
>TRBV9|TRBD2|few|TRBJ2-3
TGTGCCAGCAGCACCGGGACTAGCGGGGGGGCCGATACGCAGTATTTT
CASSTGTSGGADTQYF
>TRBV6-5|.|.|TRBJ1-2
TGTGCCAGCAGTTACTCATCGGCGGGAGGGTCTGGCTACACCTTC
CASSYSSAGGSGYTF
>TRBV19|TRBD1|.|TRBJ1-2
TGTGCCAGTAGTACTCGGACAGGGGCGACGGACACCTTC
CASSTRTGATDTF
>TRBV6-5|TRBD2|.|TRBJ2-7
TGTGCCAGCAGTCGGGCGGGGGGGCCATACGAGCAGTACTTC
CASSRAGGPYEQYF
>TRBV6-5|.|.|TRBJ1-2
TGTGCCAGCAGTTACACCGGGGGCTATGGCTACACCTTC
CASSYTGGYGYTF
>TRBV25-1|TRBD2|.|TRBJ2-5
TGTGCCAGCAGTGGACTAGCGGGGGGGTTGAAGGAGACCCAGTACTTC
CASSGLAGGLKETQYF
>TRBV10-1|.|.|TRBJ1-1
TGCGCCAGCAGTGAGGGAGAGAGGGAGCCCCTGGACACTGAAGCTTTCTTT
CASSEGEREPLDTEAFF
>TRBV4-1|.|.|TRBJ2-1
TGCGCCAGCAGTCCTATTACTAGCTCGCCCTACAATGAGCAGTTCTTC
CASSPITSSPYNEQFF
>TRBV4-1|.|few|TRBJ1-5
TGCGCCAGCAGCCAAGACATGAATCAGCCCCAGCATTTT
CASSQDMNQPQHF
>TRBV30|.|.|TRBJ1-5
TGTGCCTGGAGTGTGAGACAGAGCAATCAGCCCCAGCATTTT
CAWSVRQSNQPQHF
>TRBV9|TRBD1|.|TRBJ1-2
TGTGCCAGCAGCGCCCCGACAGGGGGAGGAAAAATAGGTGGCTACACCTTC
CASSAPTGGGKIGGYTF
>TRBV6-5|.|.|TRBJ1-3
TGTGCCAGCAGTTCCGACAGGCGTGGAAACACCATATATTTT
CASSSDRRGNTIYF
>TRBV3-1/TRBV3-2|.|.|TRBJ2-3
TGTGCCAGCAGCCAAGATTTGTCAGGGCCAGATACGCAGTATTTT
CASSQDLSGPDTQYF
>TRBV12-5|TRBD1|.|TRBJ2-5
TGTGCTAGTGGTTTCCTCCTATCGGGACAGGGGCCAGAGACCCAGTACTTC
CASGFLLSGQGPETQYF
>TRBV19|.|.|TRBJ2-6
TGTGCCAGTCATCTAGGGGTATCAGGGGCCAACGTCCTGACTTTC
CASHLGVSGANVLTF
>TRBV5-1|.|.|TRBJ1-1
TGCGCCAGCAGCTTGGGAGGGGGTAACACTGAAGCTTTCTTT
CASSLGGGNTEAFF
>TRBV9|TRBD2|.|TRBJ2-5
TGTGCCAGCAGCGAGCGGGGTTCGGGAGGGGAGACCCAGTACTTC
CASSERGSGGETQYF
>TRBV27|.|.|TRBJ1-2
TGTGCCAGCAGTTTATCTCCGGTTATCAATGGCTACACCTTC
CASSLSPVINGYTF
>TRBV7-2|.|.|TRBJ2-5
TGTGCCAGCAGCTTAGCGCAAGGATGGGCTAGCCGAGGTAAAGAGACCCAGTACTTC
CASSLAQGWASRGKETQYF
>TRBV27|.|.|TRBJ1-4
TGTGCCAGCACCGTAGGACAGTCCAATGAAAAACTGTTTTTT
CASTVGQSNEKLFF
>TRBV19|TRBD2|.|TRBJ2-3
TGTGCCAGTAGTCCCTTAGAGCGCGGGGGTAAAGATACGCAGTATTTT
CASSPLERGGKDTQYF
>TRBV6-5|.|.|TRBJ1-2
TGTGCCAGCAGTCCCCTATTACAAGACAGCCCTTACACCTTC
CASSPLLQDSPYTF
>TRBV11-2|TRBD1|.|TRBJ1-6
TGTGCCAGCAACCTACAGGGGAATAATTCACCCCTCCACTTT
CASNLQGNNSPLHF
>TRBV27|TRBD1|.|TRBJ2-1
TGTGCCAGCGGACAGGGGACCTACAATGAGCAGTTCTTC
CASGQGTYNEQFF
>TRBV19|.|.|TRBJ2-1
TGTGCCAGTAGTATGATCGACGGGAGCTCCTACAATGAGCAGTTCTTC
CASSMIDGSSYNEQFF